Each of the 5 T cell receptor beta chains below was sequenced from the same sample in a study of cytomegalovirus exposure and HLA in healthy donors. PCR was performed using 60 Vbeta and 13 Jbeta primers. Sequencing was performed with immunoSEQ multiplex PCR; in TCRdb, only in-frame clones are kept and a portion is missing. The sample has 150,000 to 200,000 clones; around 81% are singletons. The sequenced sample consisted of PBMCs. These receptors all come from a man aged 18 to 35 in good health and CMV-seronegative.

The genes are TRBV18 and TRBJ1-3, with TRBD1 matching over 7 bases. The J segment lost 2 bases and the V segment lost 6 bases, leaving 7 bases of the junction unmatched. Germline CDR1 reads KGHSH; CDR2 reads LQKENI. The CDR3 covers 15 residues. DNA for the CDR3: TGTGCCAGCTCGTTAGACAGGGCGGCTGGAAACACCATATATTTT. Its protein is CASSLDRAAGNTIYF.

The chain is built from TRBV5-1 and TRBJ2-2, with D possibly matching TRBD1 (6 bases). The germline V gene encodes CDR1 SGHRS and CDR2 YFSETQ. This CDR3 is built from 16 residues. V lost 0 bases and J lost 7, with 16 bases in between. CDR3 sequence reads: CASSLVVDSGSGELFF. CDR3 nucleotides: TGCGCCAGCAGCTTGGTTGTGGACAGTGGCAGCGGGGAGCTGTTTTTT.

This chain joins TRBV28 and TRBJ1-3; 8 nucleotides match TRBD1. Trimming at V came to 6 bases and at J to 8 bases, leaving 12 bases not matched to a gene. From germline, CDR1 is MDHEN and CDR2 SYDVKM. This CDR3 has 15 residues. CDR3: CASSRLGQVGDTIYF. The CDR3 DNA reads as TGTGCCAGCAGCCGACTGGGACAGGTCGGAGACACCATATATTTT.

The V and J genes are TRBV29-1 and TRBJ2-1; D remains unclear. Germline V gives CDR1 SQVTM, CDR2 ANQGSEA. Trimming shortened V by 2 bases and J by 1 base, and 3 bases separated the two germline ends. The CDR3 length is 12 residues. The CDR3 region is CSVESSYNEQFF. The DNA for the CDR3 is TGCAGCGTTGAATCGTCCTACAATGAGCAGTTCTTC.

The J gene is TRBJ1-4, the V gene TRBV19; D is uncertain. This CDR3 comprises 15 residues. CDR1 is LNHDA and CDR2 is SQIVND in the germline V gene (reference sequence). Trimming took off 3 bases at V and 4 bases at J, with 12 bases between the two ends. Here the CDR3 reads CASSIQSGDNEKLFF. The CDR3 DNA reads as TGTGCCAGTAGTATTCAGTCGGGTGATAATGAAAAACTGTTTTTT.